Listed below are T cell receptor beta chains from one sample, sequenced in a study of T-cell reconstitution after alpha-beta-depleted transplantation in children. TCRdb called the PCR reads again in MiXCR, with one record for every CDR3 protein. Among about 980,000 distinct CDR3 sequences, less than 30% were seen once, and the ten largest hold about 28%. This specimen was PBMCs, mostly from graft donor cells, taken 360 days after TCRalphabeta/CD19-depleted stem cell transplant. The receptor set was obtained from a boy less than two years old who had a stem cell transplant for SCID, so the T cells may come from the graft donor. Each CDR3 is given with its conserved first and last residue.

>TRBV5-1|TRBJ1-2
CASSFTDSLKYGYTF
>TRBV4-1|TRBJ2-1
CASSHPRGGQGGLNEQFF
>TRBV12-3/TRBV12-4|TRBJ2-3
CASSLRSQGLANTQYF
>TRBV20-1|TRBJ2-1
CSATGPYNEQFF
>TRBV10-3|TRBJ1-2
CAISDPLGVNGYTF
>TRBV6-1|TRBJ2-7
CASSPGTVRYEQYF
>TRBV20-1|TRBJ2-5
CSGSLAGAIQETQYF
>TRBV12-3/TRBV12-4|TRBJ2-1
CASSSETSQIGNEQFF
>TRBV20-1|TRBJ2-2
CSARDYESTGELFF
>TRBV9|TRBJ1-2
CASSGGTGSHYGYTF
>TRBV5-1|TRBJ2-1
CASSDGGPPYNEQFF
>TRBV20-1|TRBJ2-3
CSAGTSGYTDTQYF
>TRBV6-1|TRBJ2-3
CASSRAGGPRTDTQYF
>TRBV7-8|TRBJ2-5
CASSLEVRAETQYF
>TRBV14|TRBJ2-1
CASSRFASTYNEQFF
>TRBV20-1|TRBJ1-1
CSARDHTNTEAFF
>TRBV7-2|TRBJ2-3
CASSLARSGGYGDTQYF
>TRBV24-1|TRBJ2-3
CATSDLSAGGQDTQYF
>TRBV2|TRBJ2-7
CASSEQGTLYEQYF
>TRBV15|TRBJ2-2
CATSSARRNTGELFF
>TRBV20-1|TRBJ2-5
CSARVRGGGGTQYF
>TRBV4-3|TRBJ1-3
CASSQAGNTIYF
>TRBV2|TRBJ2-3
CASPRTSGGPDTQYF
>TRBV5-1|TRBJ2-3
CASSRGGALGDTQYF
>TRBV5-1|TRBJ2-4
CASSYDLGGAKNIQYF
>TRBV5-6|TRBJ2-1
CASSFIRPIHNEQFF
>TRBV28|TRBJ2-5
CASSLIGRTETQYF
>TRBV5-6|TRBJ2-7
CASSLISGLGGGRNEQYF
>TRBV2|TRBJ2-3
CASTGQGTDTQYF
>TRBV29-1|TRBJ1-4
CSAVKEGHNGKLFF
>TRBV9|TRBJ2-1
CASSVGSGDYNEQFF
>TRBV20-1|TRBJ1-4
CSALPGTVNEKLFF
>TRBV28|TRBJ2-3
CASNERAATDTQYF
>TRBV2|TRBJ2-3
CASSEETQDTQYF
>TRBV20-1|TRBJ1-2
CSARGQARNYGYTF
>TRBV29-1|TRBJ1-5
CSVSSQGGNQPQHF
>TRBV5-1|TRBJ2-2
CASSLVGGRTGELFF
>TRBV28|TRBJ1-5
CASRTGTKMQPQHF
>TRBV12-3/TRBV12-4|TRBJ2-5
CASNAAPLRDAPETQYF
>TRBV6-2/TRBV6-3|TRBJ2-2
CASSYDGGTGELFF
>TRBV7-9|TRBJ2-7
CASSASGTGSYEQYF
>TRBV6-2/TRBV6-3|TRBJ2-3
CASTNEGLSRTDTQYF
>TRBV5-8|TRBJ2-1
CASSLALGRSSYNEQFF
>TRBV27|TRBJ2-7
CASSPLDSYEQYF
>TRBV6-5|TRBJ2-3
CASSYSGQGRDTQYF
>TRBV20-1|TRBJ2-5
CSANKRTQYQETQYF
>TRBV27|TRBJ2-1
CASRGRGGFYNEQFF
>TRBV6-1|TRBJ1-5
CASSERGQGVLRPQHF
>TRBV20-1|TRBJ1-5
CSARTDQTNNQPQHF
>TRBV12-3/TRBV12-4|TRBJ2-3
CASSFTRGHTDTQYF
>TRBV7-8|TRBJ2-2
CASSLVWDRNTGELFF
>TRBV6-5|TRBJ2-2
CASSYRGRGRNTGELFF